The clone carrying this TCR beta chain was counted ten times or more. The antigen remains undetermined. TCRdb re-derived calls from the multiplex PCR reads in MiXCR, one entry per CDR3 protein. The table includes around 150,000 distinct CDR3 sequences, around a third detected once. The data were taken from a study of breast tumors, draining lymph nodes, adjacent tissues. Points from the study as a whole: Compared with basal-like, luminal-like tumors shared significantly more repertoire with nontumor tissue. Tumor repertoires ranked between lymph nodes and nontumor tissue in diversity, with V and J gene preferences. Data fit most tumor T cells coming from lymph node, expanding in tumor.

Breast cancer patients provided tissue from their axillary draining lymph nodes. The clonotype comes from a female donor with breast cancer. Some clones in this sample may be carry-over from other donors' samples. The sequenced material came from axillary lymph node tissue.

The CDR3 sequence: CASSRDEMRPEAFF. CDR3 coding DNA: TGTGCCAGCAGCCGGGACGAAATGAGGCCTGAAGCTTTCTTT. The V and J genes are TRBV7-8 and TRBJ1-1; tentatively, D is TRBD1 (5 bases). CDR1 is SGHVS and CDR2 is FQNEAQ in the germline V gene. This CDR3 is 14 amino acids long. The V gene lost 5 bases and the J gene lost 6 bases, with 16 bases spanning the gap.